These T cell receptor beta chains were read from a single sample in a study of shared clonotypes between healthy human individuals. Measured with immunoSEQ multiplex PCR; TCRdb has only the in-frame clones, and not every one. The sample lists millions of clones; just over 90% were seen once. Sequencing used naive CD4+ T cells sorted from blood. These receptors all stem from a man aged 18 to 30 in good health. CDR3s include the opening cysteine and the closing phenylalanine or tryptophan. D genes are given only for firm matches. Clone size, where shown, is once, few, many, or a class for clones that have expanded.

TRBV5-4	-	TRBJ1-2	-	CASSLVSGSGVYTF	TGTGCCAGCAGCTTGGTCTCCGGGTCTGGAGTCTACACCTTC
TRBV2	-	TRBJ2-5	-	CASSFLGGQETQYF	TGTGCCAGCAGCTTTCTGGGGGGCCAAGAGACCCAGTACTTC
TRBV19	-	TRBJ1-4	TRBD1	CASSTGQGWEKLFF	TGTGCCAGTAGTACGGGACAGGGTTGGGAAAAACTGTTTTTT
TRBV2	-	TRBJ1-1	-	CASSESRGQNTEAFF	TGTGCCAGCAGTGAAAGTAGGGGCCAGAACACTGAAGCTTTCTTT
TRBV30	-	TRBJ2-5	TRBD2	CAWSQLAGGQTQYF	TGTGCCTGGAGTCAACTAGCGGGAGGTCAGACCCAGTACTTC
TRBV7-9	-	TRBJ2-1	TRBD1	CASSLVILMGTGSYNEQFF	TGTGCCAGCAGCTTAGTTATCCTGATGGGGACAGGGTCCTACAATGAGCAGTTCTTC
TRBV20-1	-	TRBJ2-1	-	CSARQADEQFF	TGCAGTGCTAGACAGGCGGATGAGCAGTTCTTC
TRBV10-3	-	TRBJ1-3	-	CAISQALTLSGNTIYF	TGTGCCATTTCGCAGGCTCTCACTCTCTCTGGAAACACCATATATTTT
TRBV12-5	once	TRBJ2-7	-	CASGQGEVPYEQYF	TGTGCTAGTGGCCAGGGGGAGGTCCCCTACGAGCAGTACTTC
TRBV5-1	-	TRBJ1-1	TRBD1	CASTIQGRNTEAFF	TGCGCCAGCACCATACAGGGGAGGAACACTGAAGCTTTCTTT
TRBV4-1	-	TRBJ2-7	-	CASSQDSVSGTYEQYF	TGCGCCAGCAGCCAAGATTCGGTTAGCGGAACTTACGAGCAGTACTTC
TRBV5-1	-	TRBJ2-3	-	CASSTGTLNTDTQYF	TGCGCCAGCAGCACGGGGACTCTAAACACAGATACGCAGTATTTT
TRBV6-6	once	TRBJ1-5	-	CASKLQGDQPQHF	TGTGCCAGCAAATTACAGGGTGATCAGCCCCAGCATTTT
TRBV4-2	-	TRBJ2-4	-	CASSHRRTDLAKNIQYF	TGTGCCAGCAGCCATCGGCGGACAGATCTAGCCAAAAACATTCAGTACTTC
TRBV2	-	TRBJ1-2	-	CASSTSSIVPGYTF	TGTGCCAGCAGCACTTCCTCAATAGTCCCTGGCTACACCTTC
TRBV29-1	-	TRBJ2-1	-	CSVGLWSLGNEQFF	TGCAGCGTTGGACTATGGAGTTTGGGAAATGAGCAGTTCTTC
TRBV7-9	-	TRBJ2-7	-	CASSLYGRGVGYEQYF	TGTGCCAGCAGCTTATACGGCAGGGGGGTTGGGTACGAGCAGTACTTC
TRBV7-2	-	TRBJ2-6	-	CASSSGPRGANVLTF	TGTGCCAGCAGCTCGGGGCCGAGGGGGGCCAACGTCCTGACTTTC
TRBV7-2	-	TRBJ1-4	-	CASSLAEAALSEKLFF	TGTGCCAGCAGCTTAGCGGAGGCAGCCCTCTCGGAAAAACTGTTTTTT
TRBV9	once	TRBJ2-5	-	CASSVGVAGSRLETQYF	TGTGCCAGCAGCGTAGGAGTCGCAGGGTCCAGGTTAGAGACCCAGTACTTC